These 24 T cell receptor beta chains originate from one sample sequenced in a study of control samples from healthy donors and cancer patients. Sequenced by immunoSEQ multiplex PCR; TCRdb stores in-frame clones only, minus some. The table lists about 170,000 clones, 90% to 95% of them singletons. The sample was blood. The receptors originated from a woman between 25 and 40 years old in good health.

The chain combines TRBV5-5 with TRBJ1-1, with D uncertain. The germline gives CDR1 SGHKS, CDR2 YYEKEE (reference sequence). CDR3 size: 14 residues. Trimming removed 4 bases at V and 0 bases at J, with 10 bases between. The CDR3 is CASSLDYMNTEAFF. In DNA form, the CDR3 reads TGTGCCAGCAGCCTCGACTACATGAACACTGAAGCTTTCTTT.

About this clone: Other nucleotide sequences from this sample produce the same CDR3. The J gene is TRBJ2-6, the V gene TRBV15; TRBD2 matches 11 bases. The CDR3 has 17 residues. V dropped 2 bases and J dropped 4; count of bases not matched to a gene: 4. The germline gives CDR1 LNHNV, CDR2 YYDKDF (reference sequence). The CDR3 here is CATSRNSGRGGANVLTF. The CDR3 region has the DNA TGTGCCACCAGCAGAAATAGCGGGAGGGGGGGGGCCAACGTCCTGACTTTC.

CDR3 coding DNA: TGCAGTGCTAGAGGAGGGGGACCCCTCCACTTT. Translated: CSARGGGPLHF. The chain has TRBV20-1 and TRBJ1-6, with a weak D call TRBD1 (6 bases). This CDR3 is built from 11 residues. The germline V and J ends were trimmed by 1 base and 12 bases, with 7 bases remaining between them. Germline lookup yields CDR1 DFQATT and CDR2 SNEGSKA (reference sequence).

Note on this clone: The junction shows a germline mismatch at one end, possibly a read error. V usage is TRBV2 and J usage is TRBJ2-3; D is uncertain. Germline CDR1 SNHLY, CDR2 FYNNEI. The CDR3 is made up of 11 amino acids. The CDR3 spells CASSGLDAQYF. DNA for the CDR3: TGTGCCAGCAGTGGATTAGATGCGCAGTATTTT.

The rearrangement joins TRBV11-2 to TRBJ1-6; 7 positions match TRBD1. The CDR3 is made up of 14 amino acids. CDR1 and CDR2 from the germline V gene are SGHAT and FQNNGV. Trimming at V came to 5 bases and at J to 6 bases, leaving 4 bases not matched to a gene. The CDR3 nucleotides read TGTGCCAGCAGCCCCGGGACAGTTAATTCACCCCTCCACTTT. Protein sequence: CASSPGTVNSPLHF.

The rearrangement links TRBV3-1 (or the pseudogene TRBV3-2) to TRBJ2-3; 10 positions match TRBD2. The CDR3 has 14 residues. V lost 5 bases, J lost 5 bases, and 4 bases stayed unmatched. Looked up from germline, CDR1 is LGHDT and CDR2 is YNNKEL (reference sequence). The CDR3 DNA follows: TGTGCCAGCAGCACCCGACTAGCGGGAGATACGCAGTATTTT. Translated: CASSTRLAGDTQYF.

On this clone itself: This sample also contains other DNA sequences that code for the same CDR3. The rearrangement links TRBV6-4 to TRBJ2-3, with 11 nucleotides matching TRBD2. Germline V gene lookup returns CDR1 MRHNA and CDR2 SNTAGT. CDR3 length equals 16 residues. After removal of 0 bases from V and 1 base from J, the junction contained 0 bases not matched to a gene. The CDR3 sequence is CASSDSSGGGTDTQYF. The CDR3 DNA reads as TGTGCCAGCAGTGACTCTAGCGGGGGGGGCACAGATACGCAGTATTTT.

J is TRBJ1-2 and V is TRBV6-1, with D perhaps TRBD1 (5 bases). Germline assignment: CDR1 MNHNS and CDR2 SASEGT. The length of the CDR3 is 14 residues. V lost 1 base and J lost 4, with 10 bases in between. The CDR3 sequence is CASSEDRGTYGYTF. The CDR3 coding sequence is TGTGCCAGCAGTGAAGACCGGGGGACCTATGGCTACACCTTC.

The chain is built from TRBV12-5 and TRBJ1-1, with D perhaps matching TRBD1 (5 bases). The germline V gene encodes CDR1 LGHNT and CDR2 FRNRAP. The CDR3 covers 15 residues. V lost 2 bases and J lost 0, with 10 bases in between. CDR3 sequence reads: CASGLRVGVNTEAFF. The DNA for the CDR3 is TGTGCTAGTGGTTTGAGGGTGGGGGTGAACACTGAAGCTTTCTTT.

This chain uses TRBV2 with TRBJ1-4; the D gene is possibly TRBD1 (6 bases). The CDR3 consists of 14 residues. V was shortened by 7 bases and J by 4 bases, with 13 bases between the two germline ends. The germline V gene encodes CDR1 SNHLY and CDR2 FYNNEI. The CDR3 nucleotides are TGTGCCAGCAACCACAGGGTTGGTAATGAAAAACTGTTTTTT. The encoded protein is CASNHRVGNEKLFF.

This chain uses TRBV28 with TRBJ2-7, with 9 bases matching TRBD2. The germline CDR1 and CDR2 sequences are MDHEN and SYDVKM. Trimming at V came to 7 bases and at J to 2 bases, leaving 6 bases not matched to a gene. There are 14 residues in the CDR3. The CDR3 loop reads CASKTTSGAYEQYF. For the CDR3, the DNA is TGTGCCAGCAAAACGACTAGCGGAGCCTACGAGCAGTACTTC.

The rearrangement links TRBV7-3 to TRBJ2-2; D possibly uses TRBD1 or TRBD2 (5 bases each). The germline gives CDR1 SGHTA, CDR2 FQGTGA. The V end lost 6 bases, the J end lost 0 bases, and 8 bases lay between the germline ends. This CDR3 region has 14 residues. As DNA, the CDR3 is TGTGCCAGCAGGGGACGATCGAACACCGGGGAGCTGTTTTTT. It is translated as CASRGRSNTGELFF.

The V call is TRBV5-1, the J call TRBJ2-1, with 10 bases matching TRBD2. With 1 base clipped from V and 2 bases from J, the junction kept 3 bases outside the gene matches. The CDR3 is 16 residues long. CDR1 and CDR2 from the germline V gene are SGHRS and YFSETQ. CDR3 region: CASSLSSGGAYNEQFF. CDR3 DNA sequence: TGCGCCAGCAGCTTGTCGAGCGGGGGGGCCTACAATGAGCAGTTCTTC.

The rearrangement joins TRBV3-1 (or the pseudogene TRBV3-2) to TRBJ1-1; weak D call: TRBD1 (5 bases). Looked up from germline, CDR1 is LGHDT and CDR2 is YNNKEL (reference sequence). The germline V and J ends were trimmed by 3 bases and 2 bases, with 10 bases remaining between them. The length of the CDR3 is 14 residues. The CDR3 DNA reads TGTGCCAGCAGCCACAGGGTGGGAAACACTGAAGCTTTCTTT. Translated, it gives CASSHRVGNTEAFF.

This clone was seen only once. This chain uses TRBV11-2 with TRBJ1-2; D is ambiguous. The germline V and J ends were trimmed by 2 bases and 1 base, with 8 bases remaining between them. Looked up from germline, CDR1 is SGHAT and CDR2 is FQNNGV. This CDR3 contains 14 residues. The CDR3 nucleotides are TGTGCCAGCAGCTTAATCCCGGGTAACTATGGCTACACCTTC. Protein: CASSLIPGNYGYTF.

This chain connects TRBV28 to TRBJ2-2; D is tentatively TRBD1 or TRBD2 (6 bases each). The CDR3 sequence is 15 residues long. V was cut by 3 bases and J by 0 bases, with 8 bases left in between. CDR1 and CDR2 from the germline V gene are MDHEN and SYDVKM. CDR3 loop: CASSLGGANTGELFF. DNA for the CDR3: TGTGCCAGCAGTTTGGGGGGCGCGAACACCGGGGAGCTGTTTTTT.

This rearrangement joins TRBV11-2 to TRBJ2-3, with D hard to call. The germline V and J ends were trimmed by 5 bases and 2 bases, with 5 bases remaining between them. The germline V gene encodes CDR1 SGHAT and CDR2 FQNNGV. The length of the CDR3 is 12 residues. The CDR3 is CASSPSTDTQYF. CDR3 in DNA: TGTGCCAGCAGCCCCTCCACAGATACGCAGTATTTT. Using reference TRBV11-2 and TRBJ2-3 for the parts outside the CDR3, the full variable domain is EAGVAQSPRYKIIEKRQSVAFWCNPISGHATLYWYQQILGQGPKLLIQFQNNGVVDDSQLPKDRFSAERLKGVDSTLKIQPAKLEDSAVYLCASSPSTDTQYFGPGTRLTVL.

This sequence joins TRBV6-6 and TRBJ2-6; no definite D call. From germline, CDR1 is MNHNY and CDR2 SVGAGI (reference sequence). V lost 0 bases and J lost 1, with 4 bases in between. There are 15 residues in the CDR3. The CDR3 spells CASSYSGSGANVLTF. DNA for the CDR3: TGTGCCAGCAGTTACTCAGGGTCTGGGGCCAACGTCCTGACTTTC.

This clone has only a few counts. CDR3 sequence: CASSIASTYEQYF. CDR3 in DNA: TGTGCCAGCAGTATAGCTTCTACCTACGAGCAGTACTTC. The chain recombines TRBV27 with TRBJ2-7; D gene unclear. The V end lost 5 bases, the J end lost 2 bases, and 10 bases lay between the germline ends. The length of the CDR3 is 13 residues. The V gene's germline CDR1 is MNHEY and CDR2 SMNVEV (reference sequence).

This clone was observed once. This sequence joins TRBV5-1 and TRBJ1-6; TRBD1 matches 7 bases. This CDR3 has 14 amino acids. CDR1 and CDR2 (germline): SGHRS, YFSETQ. The J segment lost 4 bases and the V segment lost 5 bases, leaving 3 bases of the junction unmatched. CDR3 DNA: TGCGCCAGCAGGATACAGGGGTATAATTCACCCCTCCACTTT. Its protein is CASRIQGYNSPLHF.

This clone was seen a handful of times. The rearrangement joins TRBV5-1 to TRBJ2-5; D might be TRBD1 (6 bases). The germline CDR1 and CDR2 sequences are SGHRS and YFSETQ. The CDR3 loop spans 13 amino acids. Trimming cost V 2 bases and J 4 bases, with 9 bases left between them. CDR3: CASSFQDRETQYF. DNA of the CDR3: TGCGCCAGCAGCTTCCAGGACAGAGAGACCCAGTACTTC.

This clone was counted a single time. The chain uses TRBV5-5 and TRBJ1-2; D call uncertain. The CDR3 length is 14 residues. V lost 0 bases to trimming and J lost 2 bases, with 8 bases between them. CDR1 SGHKS and CDR2 YYEKEE come from the germline V gene (reference sequence). CDR3 sequence reads: CASSLALGNYGYTF. Written as DNA, the CDR3 is TGTGCCAGCAGCTTGGCCTTAGGGAACTATGGCTACACCTTC.

The J gene is TRBJ1-1, the V gene TRBV7-9, with 7 positions matching TRBD1. Germline loops: CDR1 SEHNR, CDR2 FQNEAQ (reference sequence). The CDR3 is 14 amino acids. Germline trimming cut 5 bases from V and 5 bases from J; bases unmatched to any gene: 8. CDR3 amino acids: CASSPPGGATEAFF. In nucleotides, the CDR3 is TGTGCCAGCAGCCCCCCAGGGGGGGCAACTGAAGCTTTCTTT.

This clone was seen only once. The CDR3 bases are TGCGCCAGCAGCTTGGGTTGGGACAGGGCCTACGAGCAGTACTTC. Translation: CASSLGWDRAYEQYF. This chain uses TRBV5-1 with TRBJ2-7; 9 positions match TRBD1. From germline, CDR1 is SGHRS and CDR2 YFSETQ. Losses at the gene ends were 0 bases for V and 2 bases for J; bases not matched to a gene: 3. The CDR3 covers 15 residues.